This entry lists 22 T cell receptor beta chains sequenced from one sample in a study of tumor-infiltrating lymphocytes in primary liver carcinoma. A constant-region primer served to make TCR beta cDNA from around 540 ng total RNA. Each TCR beta library was derived from three nested multiplex PCR rounds that employed slightly modified ARM-PCR. The first two PCR rounds, roughly 9 cycles each, used TRBV1-TRBV30 forward primers and a C-beta reverse primer. Via MiXCR, TCRdb re-called the multiplex PCR reads, giving one row per CDR3 protein. The sample yields around 54,000 distinct CDR3 sequences, 70% to 85% seen once. Unsorted bulk tissue of about 19-31 mg yielded co-extracted RNA and DNA. Sample: liver tumor tissue from sampling region 2. The subset was: tumor region T2, inferior pole. All receptors derive from a man aged 35 to 55 with primary liver carcinoma and hepatitis B virus infection.

A single count supports this clonotype. This chain joins TRBV12-3 or TRBV12-4 and TRBJ2-3; D not resolved. This CDR3 contains 16 residues. Between the trimmed V and J ends, which lost 4 bases and 3 bases, there was a span of 17 bases. Written as DNA, the CDR3 is TGTGCCAGCAGTTCCCTAAACGGAAGCGCTACAGATACGCAGTATTTT. Translating it yields CASSSLNGSATDTQYF.

DNA for the CDR3: TGTGCCAGCAGCTTAGAATCAAGTGTCTCCTACGAGCAGTACTTC. Protein sequence: CASSLESSVSYEQYF. V gene TRBV11-1 combines with J gene TRBJ2-7, with D unclear. The germline V and J ends were trimmed by 1 base and 0 bases, with 10 bases remaining between them. The CDR3 consists of 15 residues. Germline V lookup: CDR1 SGHAT, CDR2 FQDESV (reference sequence).

This rearrangement joins TRBV11-2 to TRBJ2-3; 9 positions agree with TRBD2. CDR1 and CDR2 from the germline V gene are SGHAT and FQNNGV. Trimming cost V 9 bases and J 4 bases; bases outside gene matches: 14. This CDR3 has 16 amino acids. The CDR3 loop is CASSPPTSGSADTQYF. The CDR3 DNA is TGTGCCAGTAGCCCCCCGACTAGCGGCAGTGCAGATACGCAGTATTTT.

Remarks on this clonotype: Mismatch with germline at one junction end may stem from a read error. This rearrangement joins TRBV5-1 to TRBJ2-2, with D possibly being TRBD2 (6 bases). The CDR3 has 13 amino acids. CDR1 is SGHRS and CDR2 is YFSETQ in the germline V gene. CDR3 in DNA: TGCGCCAGCAGCAGCAGGGAGGCCGGGGAGCTGTTATTT. Its protein product is CASSSREAGELLF.

The chain combines TRBV4-2 with TRBJ1-3; no clear D. From germline, CDR1 is LGHNA and CDR2 YNFKEQ. The CDR3 runs to 15 residues. V dropped 3 bases and J dropped 0 bases, with 9 bases sitting between them. The CDR3: CASSHAWGSGNTIYF. DNA for the CDR3: TGTGCCAGCAGCCATGCATGGGGCTCTGGAAACACCATATATTTT.

V and J are TRBV12-3 or TRBV12-4 and TRBJ2-7; 8 bases match TRBD1. Trimming cost V 3 bases and J 5 bases; bases outside gene matches: 6. This CDR3 region has 14 residues. The CDR3 is CASSLGQGANEQYF. In DNA form, the CDR3 reads TGTGCCAGCAGTTTGGGGCAGGGGGCCAACGAGCAGTACTTC.

Worth noting for this clonotype: This CDR3 fails to terminate in the conserved phenylalanine or tryptophan, so it likely reflects a read error. Because the CDR3's place on the DNA is in doubt, the DNA is left out and the CDR3 is given as listed by TCRdb. The chain couples TRBV14 to TRBJ1-1. The germline V gene has CDR1 SGHDN and CDR2 FVKESK. Inclusive of both ends, the CDR3 amounts to 12 amino acids. The CDR3 spells CASSQERAEAFL.

The rearrangement uses TRBV6-1 and TRBJ2-1, with 10 bases aligning to TRBD2. Germline CDR1 and CDR2: MNHNS and SASEGT. The length of the CDR3 is 18 residues. After removal of 4 bases from V and 2 bases from J, the junction contained 11 bases not matched to a gene. CDR3 amino acids: CASSGAHPGTSAYNEQFF. CDR3 nucleotides: TGTGCCAGCAGTGGAGCCCACCCCGGGACTAGCGCCTACAATGAGCAGTTCTTC.

Ten or more counts support this clonotype. The J gene is TRBJ2-2, the V gene TRBV10-1, with D possibly matching TRBD2 (5 bases). The V and J ends lost 10 bases and 7 bases respectively, with 16 bases between them. Germline loops: CDR1 WNHNN, CDR2 SYGVQD (reference sequence). The CDR3 consists of 13 residues. This chain's CDR3 is CATRSGVIGELFF. The CDR3 DNA reads TGCGCCACCCGATCCGGGGTCATCGGGGAGCTGTTTTTT.

A note on this clonotype: One junction end does not reproduce the germline sequence, and a read error may be involved. V and J are TRBV6-1 and TRBJ2-6, with D possibly TRBD2 on 6 matching bases. Germline values: CDR1 MNHNS, CDR2 SASEGT. There are 17 residues in the CDR3. This CDR3 is CASTFDLGGSGTNVLTF. CDR3 nucleotides: TGTGCCAGTACTTTCGATTTGGGAGGCTCTGGGACCAACGTCCTGACTTTC.

This clonotype was recorded a few times. This is likely a read error, given that the CDR3 carries no conserved phenylalanine or tryptophan at its end. V is TRBV7-8 and J is TRBJ2-7; a weak D match, TRBD1 (6 bases). The CDR3 extends over 14 amino acids. Germline V gene data show CDR1 as SGHVS and CDR2 as FQNEAQ. V was clipped by 1 base and J by 10 bases, with 17 bases between them. CDR3 sequence reads: CASSLGYRHRDQYL. CDR3 nucleotides: TGTGCCAGCAGCTTAGGGTACAGGCACAGGGACCAGTACCTC.

Concerning this clonotype itself: The junction differs from germline at one of its ends, possibly a read error. The V gene is TRBV7-8, the J gene TRBJ1-4, with D perhaps TRBD1 (5 bases). The germline V gene encodes CDR1 SGHVS and CDR2 FQNEAQ. The CDR3 is 14 amino acids. CDR3 coding DNA: TGTGCCAGCAGCCACGGGGGGACTAATGAAAAACTGGTTTTT. Its translation: CASSHGGTNEKLVF.

Details on this clonotype: This is likely a read error, given that the CDR3 carries no conserved phenylalanine or tryptophan at its end. The chain uses TRBV11-2 and TRBJ1-3; TRBD1 is a possible D gene (5 bases). The CDR3 covers 13 residues. CDR1 SGHAT and CDR2 FQNNGV come from the germline V gene. CDR3 sequence reads: CVSAQGAGNAIYY. The CDR3 DNA reads TGTGTCTCAGCCCAGGGAGCTGGAAACGCCATATATTAT.

This clonotype was counted ten times or more. This sequence joins TRBV12-3 or TRBV12-4 and TRBJ2-3, with D hard to call. V was pared by 3 bases and J by 2 bases, with 9 bases between. This CDR3 spans 14 amino acids. CDR3: CASSFPTDTDTQYF. The CDR3 DNA reads as TGTGCCAGCAGTTTCCCTACAGACACAGATACGCAGTATTTT.

J is TRBJ2-3 and V is TRBV6-6, with 7 bases lining up with TRBD1. The CDR3 sequence is 15 residues long. The V segment lost 10 bases and the J segment 1 base; nucleotides outside the gene matches: 11. The germline V gene has CDR1 MNHNY and CDR2 SVGAGI (reference sequence). The CDR3 here is CAIRFIGQGTDTQYF. CDR3 coding DNA: TGTGCCATCAGGTTCATCGGACAGGGCACAGATACGCAGTATTTT.

Concerning this clonotype: One end of the junction fails to match germline, which may point to a read error. The chain is built from TRBV5-8 and TRBJ2-3, with TRBD1 matching over 8 bases. The CDR3 has 14 amino acids. Per the germline V gene, CDR1 is SGHTS and CDR2 is YDEGEE. The CDR3 DNA follows: TGTGCCAACAGCTTCAACAGGGGGGCAGATACGCAGTATTTT. Translating it yields CANSFNRGADTQYF. Based on the CDR3 plus reference TRBV5-8 and TRBJ2-3, the full variable domain is EAGVTQSPTHLIKTRGQQATLRCSPISGHTSVYWYQQALGLGLQFLLWYDEGEERNRGNFPPRFSGRQFPNYSSELNVNALELEDSALYLCANSFNRGADTQYFGPGTRLTVL.

Notes on this clonotype: A junction boundary mismatches the germline segment, possibly from a read error. The chain employs TRBV6-1 and TRBJ2-7, with TRBD2 matching over 12 bases. CDR3 length: 15 amino acids. Germline V gene data show CDR1 as MNHNS and CDR2 as SASEGT. Written as DNA, the CDR3 is TGTGCCAGCAGTGAATGGACTAGCGGGACTGACGAGCATTACTTC. Protein product: CASSEWTSGTDEHYF.

The chain combines TRBV5-4 with TRBJ2-2; D is uncertain. Per the germline V gene, CDR1 is SGHNT and CDR2 is YYREEE (reference sequence). The CDR3 consists of 16 residues. Deletions cut 4 bases from V and 7 bases from J, with 20 bases between. Here the CDR3 reads CASSPLIGKVIGELFF. The CDR3 DNA follows: TGTGCCAGCAGCCCCCTGATAGGGAAGGTCATCGGGGAGCTGTTTTTT.

The sample holds a few counts of this clonotype. The CDR3 does not close with the conserved phenylalanine or tryptophan, likely indicating a read error. The limits of the CDR3 on the DNA are not certain, so only TCRdb's listed CDR3 is given. The V and J genes are TRBV11-2 and TRBJ2-5; TRBD1 is taken as the D call from the table, unchecked against the DNA. CDR1 is SGHAT, CDR2 FQNNGV, per germline. The CDR3 contains 16 residues when both ends are counted. This CDR3 is CASRYRDSAHQETHYS.

This chain joins TRBV6-1 and TRBJ2-3; tentatively, D is TRBD2 (5 bases). The V gene lost 11 bases and the J gene lost 3 bases, with 12 bases spanning the gap. The germline V gene encodes CDR1 MNHNS and CDR2 SASEGT. This CDR3 region has 12 residues. CDR3 bases: TGTGCCGGCGAGGGCAGTACAGATACGCAGTATTTT. The encoded protein is CAGEGSTDTQYF.

The chain is built from TRBV6-5 and TRBJ1-5; 7 nucleotides line up with TRBD1. This CDR3 has 15 amino acids. Germline CDR1 reads MNHEY; CDR2 reads SVGAGI. After removal of 10 bases from V and 3 bases from J, the junction contained 12 bases not matched to a gene. The CDR3 sequence is CATNKDTGVNQPQHF. In nucleotides, the CDR3 is TGTGCCACCAACAAGGATACAGGGGTCAATCAGCCCCAGCATTTT.

Concerning this clonotype itself: The junction departs from the called germline gene at one end, perhaps through a read error. The rearrangement joins TRBV11-1 to TRBJ2-5; 8 nucleotides align to TRBD1. Germline CDR1 and CDR2: SGHAT and FQDESV (reference sequence). The CDR3 extends over 14 amino acids. The CDR3 sequence: CASSRGTGRGTQYF. The CDR3 nucleotides read TGTGCCAGCAGCCGGGGGACAGGAAGAGGGACCCAGTATTTC.